The 27 T cell receptor beta chains presented below share a single source sample, sequenced in a study of OX40 agonist ivuxolimab in advanced cancers. This table comes from immunoSEQ multiplex PCR, and its TCRdb copy is limited to in-frame clones, with some not included. The table lists roughly 88,000 clones, around 87% of them singletons, with about 4.5% in the top ten. This specimen was CD4+ or CD8+ T cells sorted from blood, taken in a trial of the OX40 agonist ivuxolimab. All receptors come from an adult with an advanced solid tumor such as melanoma, head and neck, liver or kidney cancer.

This chain joins TRBV2 and TRBJ1-5, with 8 bases fitting TRBD1. Germline assignment: CDR1 SNHLY and CDR2 FYNNEI. CDR3 length: 14 residues. Trimming cost V 6 bases and J 6 bases; bases outside gene matches: 7. The CDR3 DNA reads TGTGCCAGCAGCCTGGACAGGGTGGTTCAGCCCCAGCATTTT. Translation gives CASSLDRVVQPQHF.

V and J are TRBV29-1 and TRBJ2-5; D is undetermined. This CDR3 spans 11 amino acids. Germline V CDR1 and CDR2: SQVTM, ANQGSEA. V was trimmed by 1 base and J by 13 bases, leaving 13 bases between them. CDR3 DNA sequence: TGCAGCGTTGAAGCTGGCCAGTCGGTGTACTTC. It codes for CSVEAGQSVYF.

This clone showed up just once. The gene calls are TRBV10-3 and TRBJ1-3; weak D call: TRBD1 (5 bases). The CDR3 has 16 residues. Trimming stripped 4 bases from V and 3 bases from J, with 16 bases between. Germline assignment: CDR1 ENHRY and CDR2 SYGVKD. In DNA form, the CDR3 reads TGTGCCATCAGTGGAACCAGGGAAGGGGTTGGAAACACCATATATTTT. Amino acid sequence: CAISGTREGVGNTIYF.

This chain joins TRBV5-1 and TRBJ1-1; the match to TRBD1 covers 8 bases. V lost 4 bases to trimming and J lost 4 bases; unmatched junction nucleotides: 9. Germline CDR1 reads SGHRS; CDR2 reads YFSETQ. The length of the CDR3 is 15 residues. CDR3 loop: CASSMTGDGITEAFF. In DNA form, the CDR3 reads TGCGCCAGCAGCATGACAGGGGACGGGATCACTGAAGCTTTCTTT.

The chain joins TRBV19 to TRBJ2-1; perhaps TRBD1 as D (6 bases). The CDR3 is 15 residues long. CDR1 is LNHDA, CDR2 SQIVND, per germline (reference sequence). The V end was cut by 0 bases, the J end by 7 bases, with 13 bases between. The CDR3 DNA reads TGTGCCAGTAGTATAGAACGGCAGGGGATGAATGAGCAGTTCTTC. This encodes CASSIERQGMNEQFF.

This rearrangement joins TRBV9 to TRBJ2-2, with D tentatively TRBD2 (6 bases). V was shortened by 2 bases and J by 5 bases, with 7 bases between the two germline ends. This CDR3 has 13 residues. CDR1 SGDLS and CDR2 YYNGEE come from the germline V gene. CDR3 coding DNA: TGTGCCAGCAGCGTGGGACTGACCGGGGAGCTGTTTTTT. It codes for CASSVGLTGELFF.

The J gene is TRBJ2-1, the V gene TRBV27, with 7 bases fitting TRBD2. Trimming cost V 7 bases and J 2 bases; bases outside gene matches: 2. The CDR3 spans 13 residues. Germline values: CDR1 MNHEY, CDR2 SMNVEV (reference sequence). The CDR3: CASTSGTYNEQFF. The CDR3 DNA sequence: TGTGCCAGCACTAGCGGAACCTACAATGAGCAGTTCTTC.

V is TRBV11-2 and J is TRBJ1-2, with 8 bases fitting TRBD1. The CDR3 spans 17 residues. With 3 bases clipped from V and 4 bases from J, the junction kept 13 bases outside the gene matches. Germline V gene data show CDR1 as SGHAT and CDR2 as FQNNGV. CDR3 in amino acids: CASSLTGDPSSGYGYTF. As DNA, the CDR3 is TGTGCCAGCAGCTTGACAGGGGATCCGAGCTCCGGCTATGGCTACACCTTC.

The chain combines TRBV21-1 with TRBJ2-5; the DNA was not used to check the table's D call, TRBD1. TRBV21-1 counts as a pseudogene. The CDR3 is made up of 17 amino acids. The CDR3 spells CASSKAAAVQGEETQYF. CDR3 in DNA: TGTGCCAGCAGCAAAGCGGCAGCAGTACAGGGTGAGGAGACCCAGTACTTC.

J is TRBJ2-1 and V is TRBV19; 9 bases match TRBD2. Trimming took 5 bases from V and 0 from J; bases not matched to a gene: 5. Looked up from germline, CDR1 is LNHDA and CDR2 is SQIVND (reference sequence). The CDR3 is 16 amino acids. The CDR3 sequence is CASSSTSGSSYNEQFF. CDR3 nucleotides: TGTGCCAGTAGTTCGACTAGCGGAAGCTCCTACAATGAGCAGTTCTTC.

This clone has more than one count but fewer than ten. This chain connects TRBV5-1 to TRBJ2-1; TRBD2 agrees at 8 bases. Germline assignment: CDR1 SGHRS and CDR2 YFSETQ. CDR3 length: 16 residues. Trimming at V came to 0 bases and at J to 4 bases, leaving 6 bases not matched to a gene. CDR3 sequence reads: CASSLAASGPYNEQFF. The CDR3 DNA is TGCGCCAGCAGCTTGGCGGCTAGCGGGCCATACAATGAGCAGTTCTTC. The whole variable domain, remainder taken from reference TRBV5-1 and TRBJ2-1, is KAGVTQTPRYLIKTRGQQVTLSCSPISGHRSVSWYQQTPGQGLQFLFEYFSETQRNKGNFPGRFSGRQFSNSRSEMNVSTLELGDSALYLCASSLAASGPYNEQFFGPGTRLTVL.

This chain links TRBV12-5 with TRBJ2-3; 14 positions agree with TRBD2. The germline gives CDR1 LGHNT, CDR2 FRNRAP. The CDR3 has 20 amino acids. V lost 7 bases and J lost 4; bases outside the gene matches: 19. CDR3 region: CASVDLRLAGGSKHADTQYF. CDR3 sequence (DNA): TGTGCTAGTGTCGACCTACGACTAGCGGGAGGGTCCAAGCACGCAGATACGCAGTATTTT. Full variable domain (missing parts from reference TRBV12-5 and TRBJ2-3): DARVTQTPRHKVTEMGQEVTMRCQPILGHNTVFWYRQTMMQGLELLAYFRNRAPLDDSGMPKDRFSAEMPDATLATLKIQPSEPRDSAVYFCASVDLRLAGGSKHADTQYFGPGTRLTVL.

The rearrangement uses TRBV28 and TRBJ1-2; D gene unclear. CDR3 size: 13 residues. Trimming took 4 bases from V and 8 from J, leaving 14 bases between them. From germline, CDR1 is MDHEN and CDR2 SYDVKM. The CDR3 here is CASSSPLRGGYTF. In DNA form, the CDR3 reads TGTGCCAGCAGTTCCCCCCTGAGAGGGGGCTACACCTTC.

V and J are TRBV28 and TRBJ2-1; D ambiguous. The V end lost 6 bases, the J end lost 3 bases, and 12 bases lay between the germline ends. The germline CDR1 and CDR2 sequences are MDHEN and SYDVKM. The CDR3 is 14 amino acids. The CDR3 DNA follows: TGTGCCAGCAGGACTCCTACGGGCTACAATGAGCAGTTCTTC. Translation: CASRTPTGYNEQFF.

This chain uses TRBV6-5 with TRBJ2-1; possibly TRBD1 for D (5 bases). The CDR3 contains 15 residues. Trimming cost V 6 bases and J 1 base, with 13 bases left between them. Germline V gives CDR1 MNHEY, CDR2 SVGAGI. CDR3 amino acids: CASSHRFGSYNEQFF. The CDR3 DNA is TGTGCCAGCAGCCACAGGTTCGGGTCCTACAATGAGCAGTTCTTC.

J is TRBJ1-6 and V is TRBV18, with 8 nucleotides matching TRBD1. Looked up from germline, CDR1 is KGHSH and CDR2 is LQKENI. The J segment lost 9 bases and the V segment lost 4 bases, leaving 11 bases of the junction unmatched. This CDR3 is 16 amino acids long. The CDR3 here is CASSQTGAEGFSPLHF. In DNA form, the CDR3 reads TGTGCCAGCTCACAGACAGGGGCCGAGGGTTTTTCACCCCTCCACTTT.

CDR3 amino acids: CASSQDPRDSHGYTF. The DNA for the CDR3 is TGTGCCAGCAGCCAAGACCCGCGGGACAGCCATGGCTACACCTTC. The chain combines TRBV4-2 with TRBJ1-2; 7 positions agree with TRBD1. V dropped 0 bases and J dropped 6; count of bases not matched to a gene: 7. The CDR3 totals 15 residues. From germline, CDR1 is LGHNA and CDR2 YNFKEQ.

This clone showed up just once. The V gene is TRBV27, the J gene TRBJ2-1; D perhaps matches TRBD2 (6 bases). This CDR3 has 16 residues. Per germline, CDR1 MNHEY and CDR2 SMNVEV (reference sequence). The V end was cut by 2 bases, the J end by 5 bases, with 16 bases between. The CDR3 nucleotides are TGTGCCAGCAGTTTACAAGGTGTTAGCGGAAACAATGAGCAGTTCTTC. Amino acid sequence: CASSLQGVSGNNEQFF.

This rearrangement joins TRBV28 to TRBJ2-7; 9 bases fit TRBD2. CDR3 length: 16 amino acids. Germline CDR1 and CDR2: MDHEN and SYDVKM. The V segment lost 6 bases and the J segment 1 base; nucleotides outside the gene matches: 10. Here the CDR3 DNA reads TGTGCCAGCAGCAACCCCGCGACTAGCGGTTCCTACGAGCAGTACTTC. This gives the protein CASSNPATSGSYEQYF.

V gene TRBV11-3 combines with J gene TRBJ2-2; D is undetermined. V lost 4 bases, J lost 4 bases, and 13 bases lay in between. Germline V gene data show CDR1 as SGHNT and CDR2 as YENEEA. The CDR3 is 15 amino acids. The CDR3: CASSSAPSFTGELFF. As DNA, the CDR3 is TGTGCCAGCAGCTCAGCCCCTAGTTTCACCGGGGAGCTGTTTTTT.

J is TRBJ2-1 and V is TRBV10-3; D is perhaps TRBD1 (6 bases). V was cut by 3 bases and J by 15 bases, with 15 bases left in between. Germline CDR1 and CDR2: ENHRY and SYGVKD. The CDR3 has 12 residues. The CDR3 spells CAISDLQGMPFF. CDR3 nucleotides: TGTGCCATCAGTGACCTACAGGGTATGCCGTTCTTC.

This clone was found once. CDR3 sequence: CASSLHIGNSNQPQHF. In nucleotides, the CDR3 is TGTGCCAGCAGCCTTCACATAGGAAATAGCAATCAGCCCCAGCATTTT. The rearrangement uses TRBV28 and TRBJ1-5, with D unclear. Germline CDR1 is MDHEN and CDR2 is SYDVKM. Deletions cut 6 bases from V and 0 bases from J, with 15 bases between. The CDR3 has 16 residues.

The V call is TRBV6-1, the J call TRBJ1-4; D gene ambiguous. Germline V CDR1 and CDR2: MNHNS, SASEGT. Trimming took 5 bases from V and 3 from J, leaving 10 bases between them. This CDR3 spans 14 amino acids. CDR3 loop: CASSFRGSNEKLFF. CDR3 nucleotide sequence: TGTGCCAGCAGTTTTCGGGGTTCTAATGAAAAACTGTTTTTT.

The chain joins TRBV6-6 to TRBJ2-1, with TRBD1 identical over 7 bases. The CDR3 is 16 residues long. Germline V CDR1 and CDR2: MNHNY, SVGAGI (reference sequence). Losses at the gene ends were 5 bases for V and 6 bases for J; bases not matched to a gene: 13. CDR3 bases: TGTGCCAGCAGTCCCTCGGGCGACACAGGGGCCAATGAGCAGTTCTTC. Its translation is CASSPSGDTGANEQFF.

The chain recombines TRBV7-2 with TRBJ2-7; D is unclear. The germline V gene has CDR1 SGHTA and CDR2 FQGNSA. Trimming took off 1 base at V and 2 bases at J, with 6 bases between the two ends. This CDR3 comprises 13 residues. CDR3 bases: TGTGCCAGCAGCTTAGTTGTCGCCTACGAGCAGTACTTC. This encodes CASSLVVAYEQYF.

Here the CDR3 reads CASSVGIRTGNEKLFF. The CDR3 DNA reads as TGTGCCAGCAGCGTAGGGATTAGGACGGGGAATGAAAAACTGTTTTTT. The chain uses TRBV9 and TRBJ1-4; D gene ambiguous. Germline CDR1 SGDLS, CDR2 YYNGEE. The V and J ends lost 0 bases and 5 bases respectively, with 14 bases between them. The CDR3 runs to 16 residues.

V usage is TRBV19 and J usage is TRBJ2-5; 7 nucleotides agree with TRBD2. The CDR3 covers 14 residues. V lost 5 bases to trimming and J lost 4 bases; unmatched junction nucleotides: 7. The germline gives CDR1 LNHDA, CDR2 SQIVND (reference sequence). The CDR3 nucleotides read TGTGCCAGTAGTTCCGGACGGGAGGCAGAGACCCAGTACTTC. This encodes CASSSGREAETQYF.